This T cell receptor beta chain was observed in a study of T-cell memory formation after mild COVID-19. Findings and caveats of the study: CD4+ contracting clones lay mainly in CM and EM, CD8+ ones in EMRA.

The authors produced TCR alpha and TCR beta cDNA libraries with sample barcodes and UMIs by 5'RACE using constant-segment primers. TCRdb called the 5' RACE reads again in MiXCR, with one record for every CDR3 protein. The data hold about 400,000 distinct CDR3 sequences, with about a sixth observed a single time. This CDR3 has 13 residues. Unmatched junction bases numbered 4, after V lost 6 bases and J lost 8 bases. CDR1 is KGHSH and CDR2 is LQKENI in the germline V gene. Points on this clonotype: The antigen is undetermined.

The sample consisted of PBMCs or a T cell subset sorted from them (not recorded which). The chain recombines TRBV18 with TRBJ2-6; 7 positions match TRBD2. The source of this sequence is a man in his late teens or twenties who had mild COVID-19 (a few samples of this study predate the infection). Cell type and time point are not known. The CDR3 loop is CASSRRGTNVLTF. As DNA, the CDR3 is TGTGCCAGCTCCCGGCGGGGGACCAACGTCCTGACTTTC. The full variable domain, its missing parts supplied by reference TRBV18 and TRBJ2-6, is NAGVMQNPRHLVRRRGQEARLRCSPMKGHSHVYWYRQLPEEGLKFMVYLQKENIIDESGMPKERFSAEFPKEGPSILRIQQVVRGDSAAYFCASSRRGTNVLTFGAGSRLTVL.